Shown below are 20 T cell receptor beta chains from a single sample sequenced in a study of blood T cell repertoires in COVID-19. TCRdb's table, derived via immunoSEQ multiplex PCR, lists solely in-frame clones and lacks some. This sample yields 200,000 to 250,000 clones, of which 86% are seen a single time; 2% to 2.5% belongs to the top ten. Sequenced sample: peripheral blood. The receptors here all came from a man aged 30 to 39 who had recovered from COVID-19.

The rearrangement joins TRBV6-6 to TRBJ2-5; 9 bases fit TRBD1. The CDR3 loop spans 15 amino acids. Looked up from germline, CDR1 is MNHNY and CDR2 is SVGAGI (reference sequence). V trimming: 2 bases; J trimming: 2 bases; junction bases outside the gene matches: 3. The CDR3 sequence is CASSYGTGLQETQYF. CDR3 bases: TGTGCCAGCAGTTACGGGACAGGGCTTCAAGAGACCCAGTACTTC.

As DNA, the CDR3 is TGCAGTGCTAGTCGGGACACCAATCAGCCCCAGCATTTT. As protein: CSASRDTNQPQHF. The J gene is TRBJ1-5, the V gene TRBV20-1; possibly TRBD1 for D (6 bases). Per germline, CDR1 DFQATT and CDR2 SNEGSKA (reference sequence). This CDR3 is built from 13 residues. Trimming stripped 3 bases from V and 3 bases from J, with 9 bases between.

This sequence joins TRBV7-9 and TRBJ2-7; tentative D call: TRBD1 (6 bases). Germline CDR1 and CDR2: SEHNR and FQNEAQ (reference sequence). This CDR3 has 14 residues. Deletions cut 3 bases from V and 2 bases from J, with 11 bases between. The CDR3 region is CASSLIGQPYEQYF. The CDR3 nucleotides read TGTGCCAGCAGCTTGATCGGACAGCCCTACGAGCAGTACTTC.

This clone was recorded a few times. The V call is TRBV21-1, the J call TRBJ1-1; TRBD1 is the table's D call, not checked against the DNA. TRBV21-1 has pseudogene status. This CDR3 has 14 amino acids. This chain's CDR3 is CASSKQVPNTEAFF. The CDR3, as DNA: TGTGCCAGCAGCAAACAGGTGCCGAACACTGAAGCTTTCTTT.

The V gene is TRBV4-2, the J gene TRBJ1-1, with 8 bases that match TRBD1. This CDR3 has 14 amino acids. Germline V gene lookup returns CDR1 LGHNA and CDR2 YNFKEQ. Trimming removed 3 bases from V and 10 bases from J; junction bases left unmatched: 10. The CDR3 DNA follows: TGTGCCAGCAGCCAGCCAGCAGGGGGCGTCGGAGCTTTCTTT. Translation gives CASSQPAGGVGAFF.

This rearrangement joins TRBV19 to TRBJ1-4; D may be TRBD1 (6 bases). In germline, CDR1 is LNHDA, CDR2 SQIVND (reference sequence). The V and J ends lost 8 bases and 7 bases respectively, with 17 bases between them. CDR3 length equals 14 residues. CDR3 residues: CASGNRAVGEKLFF. For the CDR3, the DNA is TGTGCCAGTGGTAACAGGGCGGTAGGTGAAAAACTGTTTTTT. Combining the CDR3 with reference TRBV19 and TRBJ1-4 gives the whole variable domain DGGITQSPKYLFRKEGQNVTLSCEQNLNHDAMYWYRQDPGQGLRLIYYSQIVNDFQKGDIAEGYSVSREKKESFPLTVTSAQKNPTAFYLCASGNRAVGEKLFFGSGTQLSVL.

Of note for this clone: The sample carries other DNA sequences with the same CDR3. The chain joins TRBV4-1 to TRBJ1-2, with 7 bases identical to TRBD1. Germline values: CDR1 MGHRA, CDR2 YSYEKL. After removal of 0 bases from V and 5 bases from J, the junction contained 0 bases not matched to a gene. This CDR3 is 13 amino acids long. In DNA form, the CDR3 reads TGCGCCAGCAGCCAAGACAGGGGGTATGGCTACACCTTC. This gives the protein CASSQDRGYGYTF.

This clone is a singleton in its sample. The chain recombines TRBV19 with TRBJ1-2, with TRBD1 identical over 8 bases. CDR3 size: 16 residues. Germline V gene lookup returns CDR1 LNHDA and CDR2 SQIVND (reference sequence). V was pared by 2 bases and J by 2 bases, with 7 bases of the junction left unmatched. The CDR3 sequence is CASSISTGALNYGYTF. The CDR3 coding sequence is TGTGCCAGTAGTATATCGACAGGGGCCCTGAACTATGGCTACACCTTC.

The chain recombines TRBV12-3 or TRBV12-4 with TRBJ2-2, with 7 bases identical to TRBD1. The CDR3 is 13 amino acids. The junction had 3 bases not matched to a gene; V was cut back by 5 bases and J by 6 bases. The CDR3: CASSPQGAGELFF. The CDR3 DNA is TGTGCCAGCAGTCCTCAGGGGGCCGGGGAGCTGTTTTTT.

The chain joins TRBV7-2 to TRBJ2-7, with TRBD1 matching 11 bases. This CDR3 has 15 amino acids. CDR1 is SGHTA and CDR2 is FQGNSA in the germline V gene. Germline trimming cut 2 bases from V and 6 bases from J; bases unmatched to any gene: 6. The CDR3 DNA follows: TGTGCCAGCAGCTTAATTCAAGGACAGGGGGCCGAGCAGTACTTC. It translates to CASSLIQGQGAEQYF.

V usage is TRBV5-1 and J usage is TRBJ1-4, with D unclear. Deletions cut 0 bases from V and 8 bases from J, with 17 bases between. The CDR3 contains 16 residues. Germline CDR1 is SGHRS and CDR2 is YFSETQ. CDR3 DNA: TGCGCCAGCAGCTTGGAGGGAGGGCTACGACGAGAAAAACTGTTTTTT. This translates into CASSLEGGLRREKLFF.

The chain combines TRBV7-2 with TRBJ2-2; tentatively, D is TRBD1 (5 bases). CDR3 size: 13 residues. Germline values: CDR1 SGHTA, CDR2 FQGNSA. The ends were cut back, 4 bases at V and 7 bases at J, with 10 bases in the middle. The CDR3 DNA is TGTGCCAGCAGCTCGGTGCAGGGCGGGGAGCTGTTTTTT. Protein product: CASSSVQGGELFF.

The chain links TRBV12-3 or TRBV12-4 to TRBJ1-2; D ambiguous. The germline V and J ends were trimmed by 3 bases and 1 base, with 3 bases remaining between them. This CDR3 is 12 amino acids long. The CDR3 here is CASSFGNYGYTF. CDR3 coding DNA: TGTGCCAGCAGTTTCGGTAACTATGGCTACACCTTC.

A few counts support this clone. The chain has TRBV7-9 and TRBJ1-1; D unresolved. The CDR3 contains 16 residues. Germline CDR1 and CDR2: SEHNR and FQNEAQ (reference sequence). V was trimmed by 5 bases and J by 1 base, leaving 17 bases between them. CDR3 in DNA: TGTGCCAGCAGCGCCTTCCCTAGGACTCCGAACACTGAAGCTTTCTTT. Its translation is CASSAFPRTPNTEAFF.

V gene TRBV3-1 (or the pseudogene TRBV3-2) combines with J gene TRBJ2-1; 12 bases agree with TRBD2. This CDR3 region has 20 residues. CDR1 and CDR2 (germline): LGHDT, YNNKEL (reference sequence). Trimming at V came to 3 bases and at J to 2 bases, leaving 14 bases not matched to a gene. Here the CDR3 reads CASSHRGLAGGSIPYNEQFF. CDR3 DNA: TGTGCCAGCAGCCATCGGGGTCTAGCGGGGGGGTCAATACCCTACAATGAGCAGTTCTTC.

The V call is TRBV18, the J call TRBJ2-3, with D perhaps TRBD2 (5 bases). The CDR3 consists of 15 residues. Germline values: CDR1 KGHSH, CDR2 LQKENI. V lost 4 bases and J 8 bases, leaving 19 bases between the germline ends. The CDR3 here is CASSLGQSQGGTQYF. DNA for the CDR3: TGTGCCAGCTCACTTGGTCAATCCCAAGGAGGTACGCAGTATTTT.

The rearrangement uses TRBV4-1 and TRBJ2-3; D may be TRBD1 (6 bases). This CDR3 has 20 residues. Germline V CDR1 and CDR2: MGHRA, YSYEKL. The germline V and J ends were trimmed by 1 base and 6 bases, with 29 bases remaining between them. DNA of the CDR3: TGCGCCAGCAGCCAAGGAGATCATCGTACGGACAGCGGTTATTTCGATACGCAGTATTTT. Its translation is CASSQGDHRTDSGYFDTQYF.

The rearrangement links TRBV6-5 to TRBJ2-2, with 7 positions matching TRBD2. This CDR3 region has 15 residues. The V segment lost 2 bases and the J segment 0 bases; nucleotides outside the gene matches: 0. CDR1 and CDR2 (germline): MNHEY, SVGAGI. The CDR3 is CASSYGRANTGELFF. In DNA form, the CDR3 reads TGTGCCAGCAGTTACGGGAGGGCGAACACCGGGGAGCTGTTTTTT.

This chain links TRBV27 with TRBJ1-6, with a possible D match to TRBD1 (6 bases). V lost 6 bases, J lost 7 bases, and 13 bases lay in between. CDR3 length: 14 residues. Per germline, CDR1 MNHEY and CDR2 SMNVEV (reference sequence). The CDR3 DNA is TGTGCCAGCAGCCGGGGGGCCGACAATTCACCCCTCCACTTT. Encoded protein: CASSRGADNSPLHF.

The gene calls are TRBV19 and TRBJ2-1; 8 nucleotides agree with TRBD1. V shed 7 bases, J shed 5 bases, and the junction held 10 bases outside the gene matches. Germline V CDR1 and CDR2: LNHDA, SQIVND (reference sequence). The CDR3 totals 15 residues. CDR3 loop: CASNSRDRRDNEQFF. CDR3 nucleotide sequence: TGTGCCAGTAACAGCCGGGACAGGCGCGACAATGAGCAGTTCTTC.